This TCR beta chain was captured by sequencing in a study of glioma-infiltrating T cells after dendritic cell vaccination. Between the trimmed V and J ends, which lost 3 bases and 4 bases, there was a span of 10 bases. The CDR3 length is 13 residues. Germline V lookup: CDR1 SQVTM, CDR2 ANQGSEA. Generated by immunoSEQ multiplex PCR, the TCRdb table keeps only in-frame clones and is missing some. The sample yields more than 45,000 clones, around 83% seen once. This sample's time point: after dendritic cell vaccination, including at tumor progression/relapse. Selection required adequate fresh-frozen tumor tissue plus more than two years' survival data. PBMC were collected before vaccination, two weeks after the third vaccination, and at progression.

The clonotype originates from a human donor with glioblastoma. The chain employs TRBV29-1 and TRBJ2-1, with D perhaps TRBD1 (6 bases). The specimen comprised blood, sampled after dendritic cell vaccination. This chain's CDR3 is CSVDRDRYNEQFF. The CDR3 DNA is TGCAGCGTTGACCGAGACAGGTACAATGAGCAGTTCTTC.